This T cell receptor (beta chain) stems from a study of shared T cell receptors in the human thymus. This CDR3 comprises 16 residues. The germline V gene encodes CDR1 SNHLY and CDR2 FYNNEI. Trimming took 6 bases from V and 5 from J; bases not matched to a gene: 11. This clone was detected only once. Sequencing was performed with immunoSEQ multiplex PCR; in TCRdb, only in-frame clones are kept and a portion is missing. The sample lists around 730,000 clones, 80% to 90% seen once, with roughly 0.01% in the top ten. This same sample was also taken into another study, of human thymus T cells. This second study says: Thymic samples were excised during corrective heart operations. Apparent skewing of V and J gene usage characterized both thymic and blood repertoires. Related work found strong thymic repertoire overlap between unrelated individuals.

The V call is TRBV2, the J call TRBJ2-5, with 11 bases lining up with TRBD2. Sequencing was performed on thymocytes. This clonotype was sampled from a girl under three years old with a congenital heart defect. The CDR3 coding sequence is TGTGCCAGCAGGGGGGGCCTAGCGGGGGGTTTCGAGACCCAGTACTTC. This translates into CASRGGLAGGFETQYF.